This T cell receptor (beta chain) was identified in a study of spatial heterogeneity in lung cancer. This CDR3 is built from 13 residues. CDR1 and CDR2 (germline): DFQATT, SNEGSKA (reference sequence). Trimming cost V 1 base and J 3 bases, with 9 bases left between them. Specified time point: sample taken at primary tumor resection. The input material, whole RNA from tumor, nontumor lung or frozen PBMC, was sequenced unsorted. TCRdb called the 5' RACE reads again in MiXCR, with one record for every CDR3 protein. The sample includes 40,000 to 45,000 distinct CDR3 sequences, approximately 6.9% of them seen just once.

The sample here was PBMCs, taken at surgery. The chain has TRBV20-1 and TRBJ1-1; D is undetermined. The receptor comes from a female donor with early-stage non-small cell lung cancer. Written as DNA, the CDR3 is TGCAGTGCTAGAGCCGCCGTGGACACTGAAGCTTTCTTT. This gives the protein CSARAAVDTEAFF.